This TCR beta chain was sequenced during a study of blood T cells in healthy people across ages. It was with a sample-barcoded 5' primer and a J-beta primer mix that a second PCR of roughly 6 to 11 cycles was run. TCRdb re-analysed the 5' RACE reads in MiXCR, keeping a single row per CDR3 protein. Found here are approximately 730,000 distinct CDR3 sequences, 50% to 65% of them singletons; the top ten hold approximately 41%. The CDR3 is 16 residues long. V shed 7 bases, J shed 4 bases, and the junction held 10 bases outside the gene matches. In germline, CDR1 is SNHLY, CDR2 FYNNEI. Specimen: blood. The source of this sequence is an elderly man in good health. This chain connects TRBV2 to TRBJ2-6, with TRBD1 matching over 7 bases. As DNA, the CDR3 is TGTGCCAGCAACATGGACAGGCTGACAGGGGCCAACGTCCTGACTTTC. This codes for CASNMDRLTGANVLTF.